Included here is one T cell receptor beta chain sequence, with context. Its antigen is unidentified. Assay: immunoSEQ multiplex PCR; the TCRdb copy retains only in-frame clones and omits some. The sample contains approximately 110,000 clones, about 85% of which appear only once. Germline V gene sequence: CDR1 DFQATT, CDR2 SNEGSKA (reference sequence). The length of the CDR3 is 11 residues. V lost 7 bases, J lost 4 bases, and 4 bases stayed unmatched. This sample was included in a study of T cell responses to AZD1222 COVID-19 vaccine. The overall study: Combined were second doses at about 4 or about 12 weeks. Study-level points and caveats: Possibly, clonal diversity was underestimated; donors were largely white British and included more females.

The receptor was isolated from an adult in good health. This chain joins TRBV20-1 and TRBJ2-7, with TRBD1 matching 7 bases. The specimen comprised peripheral blood, sampled on day 0 of AZD1222 vaccination. CDR3 DNA: TGCAGTGTGGACAGGACATACGAGCAGTACTTC. Translated: CSVDRTYEQYF.